This TCR beta chain was documented in a study of cytomegalovirus exposure and HLA in healthy donors (dated by TCRdb to 2016 to 2017). Broadly, across the study: According to an earlier analysis of 587 of the donors, roughly 180 million T cells yielded roughly 110 million unique TCR beta sequences and roughly 280 Gb of sequence data. Besides the first cohort of under 700 subjects, a separate validation cohort made up of around 120 different subjects was used. An earlier analysis of 587 of the donors applied high-throughput TCR beta sequencing to assess whether each TCR beta V gene segment acted as functional or pseudogenic. Class I and class II HLA loci were covered by the typing at four-digit resolution. Across approximately 400 genotyped donors of the cohort, an average of roughly 250,000 unique TCR beta nucleotide sequences per donor were sequenced, and around 20% of those sequences were non-productive. A handful of DR-DQ haplotypes were handled as single units for association and clustering because linkage in the cohort was strong. An early release covering more than 500 HLA-typed donors comprised about 300 gigabases of sequencing data and around 85 million unique TCR sequences. Donor age, sex, ethnicity and CMV serostatus were compiled together with the repertoire data. In the later analysis, no new phenotypic data were used to find candidate immune exposures; instead, reliance was placed on TCR beta sequences and their occurrence across donors. To predict cytomegalovirus infection status, the study brought together high-throughput TCR immunosequencing, statistical association of individual TCRs with disease status, and machine learning. Among the approximately 400 genotyped donors, roughly 80% belonged to the genetic ancestry cluster associated with self-reported Caucasian donors. The study used immunosequencing to profile the T cell repertoires of approximately 630 subjects and linked those repertoires to cytomegalovirus serostatus. All discovery cohort repertoires had been generated using a single sequencing platform. In a later analysis, previously published TCR beta repertoires from 500 to 750 donors were re-analyzed and high-resolution HLA genotyping was added so that TCR occurrence patterns could be studied. In a later genetic analysis, genome-wide SNP genotypes for about three fifths of the roughly 670 donors were used, and that subset was treated as a discovery cohort. The study was designed to test whether signatures of past pathogen exposure could be identified by cataloging public T cell receptors. Typing coverage varied by locus: 629-630 donors for A, B, C, DRB1 and DQB1; more than 500 for DQA1; approximately 570 for DPA1; around 490 for DPB1. Overall results and qualifications from the work: In vitro tests confirmed that a few of the cytomegalovirus-associated TCR beta chains recognize cytomegalovirus antigens. A later genetic analysis associated a missense DCLRE1C variant with V-gene and J-gene trimming of TCR beta chains, and an independent cohort replicated the association. When HLA alleles, especially DR and DQ, strongly co-occurred, TCR associations were difficult to assign to individual alleles. It was suggested by the authors that the approach could potentially be generalized to other disease states and immunological phenotypes. CMV serostatus was the only immune exposure information available for the cohort. Across donors, most TCR sequences were observed very rarely, whereas some public TCRs were present in many individuals. HLA typing was unavailable for some donors at each locus, so association tests used only the typed subset. The sequencing pipeline was judged likely to have produced a cluster of highly shared sequence variants as a technical artifact. A later analysis found that most CMV-associated TCR beta chains appeared HLA-restricted, with HLA associations seemingly driven largely by CMV exposure. A later genetic analysis reported fewer N-insertions in productive TCRs among donors in an Asian-associated ancestry cluster than the roughly 700-donor mean. This cohort had only TCR beta chains sequenced, and the lack of alpha or paired-chain data limited which features could be detected. In both the original and validation cohorts, the classifier was reported to diagnose cytomegalovirus status with high specificity and sensitivity. In a later analysis, HLA-associated TCR beta chains were found to be more clonally expanded and to have lower generation probabilities than equally common non-associated chains. The study listed approximately 150 TCR beta chains as associated with cytomegalovirus. Some IMGT-functional V segments, including TRBV6-2 and TRBV6-3, could not be distinguished by the 87-base-pair reads and were therefore excluded. A later analysis found that TCR association rates varied across HLA loci, with DRB1 alleles showing the most associated TCRs and HLA-C alleles the fewest. A later analysis associated about 16,000 TCR beta sequences with specific HLA alleles at a false discovery rate of 0.05. A further reported finding was that TCR beta sequences accurately predicted the HLA-A and HLA-B alleles for most subjects in the first cohort. The presence/absence analyses assumed that sequencing depth was roughly uniform across donors, and that assumption may not be true. Linkage disequilibrium might explain the correlated functional status among segregating V segments, but an unknown experimental factor could not be ruled out. In a later analysis, several top co-occurrence clusters were reported to appear linked to parvovirus B19, influenza, CMV and Epstein-Barr virus. In an earlier analysis of about 550 of the donors, most TCR beta V segments were observed in productive rearrangements about 87% or about 30% of the time, broadly matching IMGT annotations. About 17 rarely observed V segments, including chromosome 9 orphons, were excluded from the earlier analysis of several hundred of the donors because counts were too low.

Library generation was performed with the immunoSEQ multiplex PCR assay. For the multiplex PCR, a mixture combining 60 forward primers for TCR Vbeta segments and 13 reverse primers for TCR Jbeta segments was used. The CDR3 region of rearranged TCR beta genes was amplified from genomic DNA with a multiplex PCR assay. Amplified TCR beta libraries were sequenced as 87-base-pair reads on the Illumina HiSeq System. The paper's data handling went like this. A later analysis tallied tens of millions of unique TCR beta chains across the 700 or so repertoires, and approximately 12 million of those chains were shared by two or more donors. Raw reads were error-corrected and collapsed into unique sequences with a nearest-neighbor algorithm that merged closely related sequences to remove PCR and sequencing errors. To assign V, D and J gene segments, CDR3 sequences were aligned to IMGT reference sequences. Each retained sequence needed at least a six-nucleotide match to both a V gene segment and a J gene segment. Rearrangements were classified as productive when the CDR3 lacked stop codons and remained in frame with V and J, and all other rearrangements were classified as non-productive. CDR3 was defined by IMGT convention, running from the second conserved V-encoded cysteine to the conserved J-encoded phenylalanine. The earlier analysis of 587 of the donors excluded sequences that lacked an unambiguous match to a single V gene segment. In an earlier analysis of approximately 610 of the donors, V segments were called functional above 56.7% productive rearrangements and were called segregating when the between-donor standard deviation exceeded 5%. A statistical classification framework was developed to diagnose cytomegalovirus status using the catalog of TCR beta chain sequences. A later analysis assigned V and J genes by comparing TCR nucleotide sequences with IMGT/GENE-DB human TR gene sequences. In a later analysis, CDR3 sequences and most-parsimonious VDJ recombination scenarios were assigned using the TCRdist pipeline. In a later analysis, every TCR beta chain was defined by the combination of its CDR3 amino acid sequence and its V-gene family, and reads without a unique V-gene family were dropped. A later analysis removed 450 to 600 highly shared, low-generation-probability nucleotide sequences to deal with suspected cross-contamination and a sequencing artifact. A later analysis calculated a clonal expansion index for each public chain from normalized within-repertoire ranks of inferred template counts. Generation probabilities in a later analysis came from a VDJ recombination model fitted to out-of-frame rearrangements, and those results were checked against IGoR. Hypergeometric tests were used in a later analysis to score TCR-TCR, TCR-HLA and TCR-CMV co-occurrence, with a repertoire-size bias correction applied to the TCR pairs. False discovery rates were estimated in a later analysis by permuting HLA or CMV assignments 20 times. A later analysis grouped co-occurring TCRs with DBSCAN, adding TCRdist sequence similarity when clustering within HLA-allele-positive subsets. For co-occurrence clustering, repertoires with fewer than 30,000 or more than 120,000 public chains were excluded, along with roughly 5 repertoires with anomalous nucleotide sharing. TCRdb took over this immuneACCESS table, retaining in-frame rearrangements with V and J assigned. Such tables are incomplete; in checked studies, under half of the missing clones stem from an unresolved V gene, and the remainder is unexplained. V, J and clone size are taken as reported in that table, and D and trimming were inferred from the DNA itself. Counted in this sample were 150,000 to 200,000 clones; about 77% of them appeared once. 1.3% of the sample rests with the top ten.

On this clone itself: The clone's antigen remains unknown. Base quality data are lacking; no much larger clone is found one base away.

Sequences LGHNA (CDR1) and YSLEER (CDR2) are obtained from the germline V gene. A distance of 11 bases separates the germline ends of V and J, which lose 0 bases and 6 bases respectively. From the cysteine up to the phenylalanine, the CDR3 has a length of 14 residues. Solely the CDR3 DNA is kept, with 42 bases framed from the first base. The cohort comprised approximately 700 healthy bone marrow donors. Cohort members were all nominally healthy when sampled, although unrecorded immune exposures were likely present. The donor tested CMV seronegative and was one of the 352 seronegative cohort members. Each donor provided a peripheral blood sample, and peripheral blood mononuclear cells were used for TCR beta sequencing. Genomic DNA extraction from the blood cell samples was performed with the Qiagen DNeasy Blood Extraction Kit.

The specimen was PBMCs. This receptor chain uses TRBV4-3 and TRBJ1-1; the D gene is unclear. This clonotype originated in a man younger than 40 in good health and CMV-seronegative. The CDR3 amino acid sequence is: CASSQDRAAPEAFF. The bases read TGCGCCAGCAGCCAAGACCGCGCCGCGCCTGAAGCTTTCTTT.